This T cell receptor beta chain stems from a study of blood T cell repertoires in COVID-19. Study information: Sources were T cells, B-cell-depleted T cells, or PBMCs; the material itself was cDNA or gDNA.

Germline V gene sequence: CDR1 SGHDT, CDR2 YYEEEE. Trimming cost V 1 base and J 2 bases; bases outside gene matches: 6. This CDR3 is built from 16 residues. This table comes from immunoSEQ multiplex PCR, and its TCRdb copy is limited to in-frame clones, with some not included. The data hold some 330,000 clones, with 85% to 90% observed a single time. Sequenced input: PBMCs or T cells enriched from blood (not recorded which). This clonotype was sampled from a man between 25 and 39 years old who had recovered from COVID-19. This chain links TRBV5-6 with TRBJ1-5; 7 nucleotides align to TRBD1. The CDR3 DNA reads TGTGCCAGCAGCTTGTGGGTCGGGACAGGCAATCAGCCCCAGCATTTT. Translated, it gives CASSLWVGTGNQPQHF.